This entry lists 19 T cell receptor beta chains sequenced from one sample in a study of cytomegalovirus exposure and HLA in healthy donors. PCR employed 60 Vbeta and 13 Jbeta primers. Repertoires were generated with immunoSEQ multiplex PCR, while TCRdb's copy carries only in-frame clones and drops some. The sample includes 91,000 or so clones, approximately 80% of them seen just once. Input material: PBMCs. The receptors here all came from a man aged 25 to 40 in good health and CMV-seropositive.

This clone was counted between two and nine times. The J gene is TRBJ2-5, the V gene TRBV7-9; tentatively, D is TRBD2 (5 bases). CDR1 and CDR2 from the germline V gene are SEHNR and FQNEAQ (reference sequence). This CDR3 region has 14 residues. The V and J ends lost 0 bases and 2 bases respectively, with 7 bases between them. The CDR3 reads CASSLAGMQETQYF. As DNA, the CDR3 is TGTGCCAGCAGCTTAGCCGGGATGCAAGAGACCCAGTACTTC. The full variable domain, completed using reference TRBV7-9 and TRBJ2-5, is DTGVSQNPRHKITKRGQNVTFRCDPISEHNRLYWYRQTLGQGPEFLTYFQNEAQLEKSRLLSDRFSAERPKGSFSTLEIQRTEQGDSAMYLCASSLAGMQETQYFGPGTRLLVL.

J is TRBJ1-6 and V is TRBV5-1; no reliable D call. Germline V CDR1 and CDR2: SGHRS, YFSETQ. Trimming took 0 bases from V and 6 from J, leaving 7 bases between them. This CDR3 comprises 14 residues. The CDR3 protein is CASSLERVNSPLHF. CDR3 in DNA: TGCGCCAGCAGCTTGGAGAGGGTTAATTCACCCCTCCACTTT.

In its sample, this clone was seen once. The chain links TRBV18 to TRBJ2-3; TRBD2 aligns across 9 bases. Germline CDR1 and CDR2: KGHSH and LQKENI. The ends lost 4 bases at V and 6 bases at J; junction bases unmatched: 17. The CDR3 extends over 18 amino acids. The CDR3 nucleotides are TGTGCCAGCTCACTTAACCTCCAAATCGGGACTAGCATCGATACGCAGTATTTT. Translated, it gives CASSLNLQIGTSIDTQYF.

This chain links TRBV6-6 with TRBJ1-2; 9 bases map to TRBD1. Per the germline V gene, CDR1 is MNHNY and CDR2 is SVGAGI (reference sequence). The CDR3 length is 13 residues. V lost 7 bases, J lost 4 bases, and 4 bases stayed unmatched. The CDR3, as DNA: TGTGCCAGCACCCCGACAGGGGGCTATGGCTACACCTTC. This codes for CASTPTGGYGYTF.

The chain couples TRBV7-9 to TRBJ1-1; 8 bases fit TRBD1. J gave up 4 bases and V 4 bases, and 2 bases lay outside the gene matches. The V gene's germline CDR1 is SEHNR and CDR2 FQNEAQ (reference sequence). The CDR3 has 13 amino acids. CDR3 amino acids: CASSSQGATEAFF. The CDR3 nucleotides read TGTGCCAGCAGCTCGCAGGGGGCCACTGAAGCTTTCTTT.

V usage is TRBV27 and J usage is TRBJ2-7, with 10 bases aligning to TRBD1. The CDR3 length is 14 residues. Germline CDR1 and CDR2: MNHEY and SMNVEV (reference sequence). After removal of 4 bases from V and 4 bases from J, the junction contained 4 bases not matched to a gene. In nucleotides, the CDR3 is TGTGCCAGCAGTTCCCGGACAGGGGGTTACGAGCAGTACTTC. This translates into CASSSRTGGYEQYF.

The chain links TRBV10-3 to TRBJ2-7, with D perhaps TRBD1 (6 bases). From germline, CDR1 is ENHRY and CDR2 SYGVKD. V dropped 3 bases and J dropped 3 bases, with 6 bases sitting between them. This CDR3 is 12 amino acids long. The CDR3 DNA follows: TGTGCCATCAGTGACAGGGGCTACGAGCAGTACTTC. This codes for CAISDRGYEQYF.

The V and J genes are TRBV7-3 and TRBJ1-4, with D hard to call. Trimming cost V 1 base and J 5 bases, with 11 bases left between them. CDR3 size: 15 residues. The germline gives CDR1 SGHTA, CDR2 FQGTGA. CDR3 in DNA: TGTGCCAGCAGCTTAAGCCCTGTACAAAATGAAAAACTGTTTTTT. Protein: CASSLSPVQNEKLFF.

The rearrangement links TRBV19 to TRBJ1-1; 9 bases align to TRBD1. This CDR3 has 15 residues. Germline CDR1 LNHDA, CDR2 SQIVND (reference sequence). Trimming removed 5 bases from V and 4 bases from J; junction bases left unmatched: 8. The CDR3 loop reads CASSPTGTGPTEAFF. The CDR3 DNA reads TGTGCCAGTAGTCCTACCGGGACAGGGCCCACTGAAGCTTTCTTT.

J is TRBJ2-4 and V is TRBV15; 11 bases are shared with TRBD1. J was trimmed by 3 bases and V by 4 bases; bases with no gene match: 8. This CDR3 has 17 amino acids. In germline, CDR1 is LNHNV, CDR2 YYDKDF (reference sequence). The CDR3 region has the DNA TGTGCCACCAGCAACCGGGACAGGGGGTTTGTCAAAAACATTCAGTACTTC. Its protein product is CATSNRDRGFVKNIQYF.

V gene TRBV29-1 combines with J gene TRBJ2-1; 7 nucleotides align to TRBD2. This CDR3 is 13 amino acids long. Germline CDR1 is SQVTM and CDR2 is ANQGSEA. The J segment lost 7 bases and the V segment lost 7 bases, leaving 10 bases of the junction unmatched. The CDR3 DNA reads as TGCAGCGCCGCGGGCGGGAGTGGGAATGAGCAGTTCTTC. Protein product: CSAAGGSGNEQFF.

The rearrangement joins TRBV6-5 to TRBJ1-5; TRBD1 is a possible D gene (5 bases). This CDR3 is 13 amino acids long. V gave up 6 bases and J gave up 4 bases, with 10 bases separating them. Germline CDR1 MNHEY, CDR2 SVGAGI. The CDR3 DNA sequence: TGTGCCAGCAGCACTTCAGGGAATCAGCCCCAGCATTTT. Protein sequence: CASSTSGNQPQHF.

J is TRBJ2-7 and V is TRBV9; 9 bases align to TRBD2. Germline V gene data show CDR1 as SGDLS and CDR2 as YYNGEE. CDR3 size: 15 residues. The ends lost 0 bases at V and 3 bases at J; junction bases unmatched: 4. The CDR3 protein is CASSVGVAGVYEQYF. Here the CDR3 DNA reads TGTGCCAGCAGCGTAGGGGTAGCGGGAGTCTACGAGCAGTACTTC.

This sequence joins TRBV19 and TRBJ2-2; maybe TRBD1 (6 bases). V was clipped by 2 bases and J by 3 bases, with 13 bases between them. Germline V gives CDR1 LNHDA, CDR2 SQIVND (reference sequence). This CDR3 region has 16 residues. The CDR3 DNA reads TGTGCCAGTAGTATAATAGGGGGTTCAGACACCGGGGAGCTGTTTTTT. Translating gives CASSIIGGSDTGELFF.

The chain links TRBV7-8 to TRBJ2-1; a possible D gene is TRBD2 (7 bases). V lost 2 bases and J 8 bases, leaving 22 bases between the germline ends. CDR1 and CDR2 (germline): SGHVS, FQNEAQ. CDR3 length: 17 amino acids. The CDR3 sequence: CASSLFSWGGALDEQFF. DNA for the CDR3: TGTGCCAGCAGCTTATTTTCTTGGGGGGGGGCCTTAGATGAGCAGTTCTTC.

The chain employs TRBV6-6 and TRBJ1-2, with D tentatively TRBD1 (6 bases). The V end lost 8 bases, the J end lost 3 bases, and 13 bases lay between the germline ends. Germline CDR1 reads MNHNY; CDR2 reads SVGAGI (reference sequence). The CDR3 extends over 13 amino acids. The CDR3 protein is CASGHRVDYGYTF. As DNA, the CDR3 is TGTGCCAGCGGGCACAGGGTCGACTATGGCTACACCTTC.

This clone occurred once. The V gene is TRBV28, the J gene TRBJ1-1; a weak D match, TRBD1 (6 bases). This CDR3 is 14 amino acids long. V dropped 6 bases and J dropped 5 bases, with 16 bases sitting between them. Per the germline V gene, CDR1 is MDHEN and CDR2 is SYDVKM. The CDR3 bases are TGTGCCAGCAGGCTTATGGGGGCGAGTACTGAAGCTTTCTTT. It specifies CASRLMGASTEAFF.

The chain employs TRBV4-1 and TRBJ2-3; D may be TRBD1 (6 bases). V was pared by 1 base and J by 9 bases, with 8 bases between. The CDR3 loop spans 12 amino acids. Germline CDR1 is MGHRA and CDR2 is YSYEKL. The CDR3 region is CASSQAQGTQYF. The CDR3, as DNA: TGCGCCAGCAGCCAAGCTCAGGGGACGCAGTATTTT.

The chain links TRBV6-1 to TRBJ1-5, with 7 bases that match TRBD1. The J segment lost 1 base and the V segment lost 9 bases, leaving 6 bases of the junction unmatched. There are 14 residues in the CDR3. Per the germline V gene, CDR1 is MNHNS and CDR2 is SASEGT. CDR3 sequence (DNA): TGTGCCAGTTCCGGGACAGCAAGCAATCAGCCCCAGCATTTT. It is translated as CASSGTASNQPQHF.